This section outlines one T cell receptor beta chain sequence together with its context. Its antigen is currently unknown. This sample stems from a study of cytomegalovirus exposure and HLA in healthy donors. General study results and limits: Relative to the approximately 630-donor mean, N-insertions were reportedly fewer in an Asian-associated ancestry cluster in a later analysis. Per a prior analysis, the majority of TCR beta V segments were productive roughly 90% or roughly 30% of the time.

Amplification used 60 Vbeta primers and 13 Jbeta primers. Here immunoSEQ multiplex PCR was the method, and the copy in TCRdb shows in-frame clones only, minus some. With roughly 150,000 clones in the sample, the ten largest clones hold 1.5% to 2%. Germline V CDR1 and CDR2: DFQATT, SNEGSKA (reference sequence). The CDR3 runs 11 residues. V shed 5 bases, J shed 11 bases, and the junction held 8 bases outside the gene matches. Input material: PBMCs. The receptor was isolated from a woman between 50 and 59 years old in good health and CMV-seronegative. V usage is TRBV20-1 and J usage is TRBJ1-1; TRBD1 matches at 7 bases. The CDR3 reads CSASLPRGAFF. The CDR3 DNA sequence: TGCAGTGCTTCCCTACCCAGGGGGGCTTTCTTT.